The 13 T cell receptor beta chains below were found in one sample sequenced in a study of Ad26.COV2.S vaccination and SARS-CoV-2 variants. Regarding treatment: around 19 received Ad26.COV2.S at low or high dose, single or two shots; 5 received placebo; per-sample allocation not given. It was on day 63 after the first vaccine or placebo injection that samples were taken. Generated by immunoSEQ multiplex PCR, the TCRdb table keeps only in-frame clones and is missing some. The table lists a few hundred thousand clones, roughly 85% of them singletons. The sample was peripheral blood, taken in a trial of Ad26.COV2.S vaccine versus placebo. These receptors were obtained from a person aged 18-60 years who received the Ad26.COV2.S COVID-19 vaccine or a placebo.

This clone was seen a few times. The genes are TRBV7-2 and TRBJ1-6; the match to TRBD1 covers 9 bases. Trimming removed 3 bases from V and 7 bases from J; junction bases left unmatched: 4. Germline CDR1 is SGHTA and CDR2 is FQGNSA. This CDR3 has 15 amino acids. CDR3 protein: CASSFGDRENSPLHF. The CDR3 nucleotides read TGTGCCAGCAGCTTTGGGGACAGGGAAAATTCACCCCTCCACTTT.

The gene calls are TRBV7-6 and TRBJ2-1; 15 bases are shared with TRBD2. The CDR3 has 15 residues. The germline CDR1 and CDR2 sequences are SGHVS and FNYEAQ. The ends lost 5 bases at V and 8 bases at J; junction bases unmatched: 4. The CDR3 loop reads CASSRRTSGGDEQFF. Written as DNA, the CDR3 is TGTGCCAGCAGCCGTCGGACTAGCGGGGGGGATGAGCAGTTCTTC.

The chain recombines TRBV6-5 with TRBJ2-7; possibly TRBD1 for D (6 bases). Per the germline V gene, CDR1 is MNHEY and CDR2 is SVGAGI. The CDR3 covers 15 residues. V gave up 2 bases and J gave up 0 bases, with 11 bases separating them. The CDR3 DNA reads TGTGCCAGCAGTTACGGGGGCCCTAGCTCCTACGAGCAGTACTTC. It yields the protein CASSYGGPSSYEQYF.

V gene TRBV5-8 combines with J gene TRBJ2-1; D not certain. V lost 3 bases and J lost 6, with 7 bases in between. CDR1 is SGHTS, CDR2 YDEGEE, per germline. The CDR3 spans 12 residues. The CDR3 region is CASSSSRNEQFF. The CDR3 region has the DNA TGTGCCAGCAGCTCTTCACGCAATGAGCAGTTCTTC. Supplemented by reference TRBV5-8 and TRBJ2-1, the full variable domain reads EAGVTQSPTHLIKTRGQQATLRCSPISGHTSVYWYQQALGLGLQFLLWYDEGEERNRGNFPPRFSGRQFPNYSSELNVNALELEDSALYLCASSSSRNEQFFGPGTRLTVL.

The V gene is TRBV10-3, the J gene TRBJ1-2; D may be TRBD1 (5 bases). CDR3 size: 12 residues. V lost 11 bases and J lost 2, with 12 bases in between. CDR1 is ENHRY and CDR2 is SYGVKD in the germline V gene. This CDR3 is CAAQGTNYGYTF. The CDR3 DNA follows: TGTGCCGCTCAGGGCACCAACTATGGCTACACCTTC.

The chain uses TRBV6-5 and TRBJ1-4; D might be TRBD1 (5 bases). The CDR3 is made up of 15 amino acids. V was trimmed by 2 bases and J by 2 bases, leaving 9 bases between them. Germline V gives CDR1 MNHEY, CDR2 SVGAGI. Here the CDR3 DNA reads TGTGCCAGCAGTTACGCCGGGGCGACTAATGAAAAACTGTTTTTT. It yields the protein CASSYAGATNEKLFF.

V and J are TRBV24-1 and TRBJ2-5, with D unresolved. Trimming stripped 2 bases from V and 3 bases from J, with 3 bases between. Looked up from germline, CDR1 is KGHDR and CDR2 is SFDVKD. The CDR3 sequence is 12 residues long. The CDR3 coding sequence is TGTGCCACCAGTGATTGGGAAGAGACCCAGTACTTC. This translates into CATSDWEETQYF.

The genes are TRBV7-8 and TRBJ2-7, with D possibly TRBD1 on 6 matching bases. The CDR3 runs to 16 residues. Trimming removed 5 bases from V and 3 bases from J, with 20 bases in between. Germline values: CDR1 SGHVS, CDR2 FQNEAQ. The CDR3 nucleotides read TGTGCCAGCAGCCGATCTCCGGGACAAGGGCTCTACGAGCAGTACGTC. The encoded protein is CASSRSPGQGLYEQYV.

This chain joins TRBV27 and TRBJ2-1; 11 positions match TRBD2. V trimming: 6 bases; J trimming: 9 bases; junction bases outside the gene matches: 10. The CDR3 runs 15 residues. Germline CDR1 reads MNHEY; CDR2 reads SMNVEV (reference sequence). The CDR3: CASRWVAGGPGEQFF. CDR3 in DNA: TGTGCCAGCAGATGGGTAGCGGGAGGGCCGGGTGAGCAGTTCTTC.

DNA for the CDR3: TGCAGCGCCGGGAGGAGTAGCTCCTACTACAATGAGCAGTTCTTC. Encoded protein: CSAGRSSSYYNEQFF. The chain uses TRBV29-1 and TRBJ2-1, with TRBD2 matching over 7 bases. There are 15 residues in the CDR3. Trimming at V came to 7 bases and at J to 3 bases, leaving 12 bases not matched to a gene. Germline-derived CDR1 and CDR2 are SQVTM and ANQGSEA.

This chain links TRBV24-1 with TRBJ2-1; 13 nucleotides line up with TRBD2. Germline V gene data show CDR1 as KGHDR and CDR2 as SFDVKD. V lost 4 bases and J lost 9; bases outside the gene matches: 5. The CDR3 consists of 15 residues. The CDR3 DNA reads TGTGCCACCAGTGACCCGGGACTAGCGGGAAGTGAGCAGTTCTTC. This translates into CATSDPGLAGSEQFF.

The rearrangement joins TRBV14 to TRBJ2-2; D not certain. V lost 4 bases, J lost 5 bases, and 17 bases lay in between. Germline loops: CDR1 SGHDN, CDR2 FVKESK. The CDR3 loop spans 16 amino acids. The CDR3 loop reads CASSPQTVTGTGELFF. CDR3 nucleotide sequence: TGTGCCAGCAGCCCCCAGACCGTCACTGGTACCGGGGAGCTGTTTTTT. Looking up the rest from reference TRBV14 and TRBJ2-2 gives the full variable domain: EAGVTQFPSHSVIEKGQTVTLRCDPISGHDNLYWYRRVMGKEIKFLLHFVKESKQDESGMPNNRFLAERTGGTYSTLKVQPAELEDSGVYFCASSPQTVTGTGELFFGEGSRLTVL.

The chain couples TRBV25-1 to TRBJ2-4; maybe TRBD1 (6 bases). Germline V lookup: CDR1 MGHDK, CDR2 SYGVNS. With 9 bases removed from V and 0 bases from J, the gap between germline ends came to 12 bases. The CDR3 extends over 14 amino acids. DNA of the CDR3: TGTGCCAGGAAAGGACAGCTAGCCAAAAACATTCAGTACTTC. Its protein product is CARKGQLAKNIQYF.